The 11 T cell receptor beta chains below come from one sample, sequenced in a study of blood T cell repertoires in COVID-19. Using immunoSEQ multiplex PCR, the repertoire was profiled, and TCRdb retains in-frame clones only, with some absent. The repertoire holds about 230,000 clones, with roughly nine tenths as singletons. The sequenced sample consisted of PBMCs or T cells enriched from blood (not recorded which). The receptors originated from a woman aged 25 to 39 with acute COVID-19.

This chain joins TRBV7-9 and TRBJ1-1, with TRBD1 matching 8 bases. The CDR3 has 17 residues. Germline assignment: CDR1 SEHNR and CDR2 FQNEAQ (reference sequence). V gave up 5 bases and J gave up 4 bases; unmatched junction bases: 15. The CDR3 here is CASSPRDRTLASTEAFF. As DNA, the CDR3 is TGTGCCAGCAGCCCCCGGGACAGGACGTTGGCGAGCACTGAAGCTTTCTTT.

V and J are TRBV7-8 and TRBJ1-1; possibly TRBD1 for D (6 bases). CDR3 length equals 13 residues. From germline, CDR1 is SGHVS and CDR2 FQNEAQ. The V end was cut by 5 bases, the J end by 1 base, with 8 bases between. The chain's CDR3 is CASSPTGNTEAFF. For the CDR3, the DNA is TGTGCCAGCAGCCCGACAGGGAACACTGAAGCTTTCTTT.

The gene calls are TRBV9 and TRBJ2-1; D not certain. The CDR3 covers 14 residues. The V and J ends lost 4 bases and 4 bases respectively, with 12 bases between them. CDR1 SGDLS and CDR2 YYNGEE come from the germline V gene. The CDR3 is CASSPPARYNEQFF. The CDR3 region has the DNA TGTGCCAGCAGCCCCCCCGCACGGTACAATGAGCAGTTCTTC.

The chain couples TRBV2 to TRBJ2-6; D might be TRBD1 (5 bases). Germline V gene data show CDR1 as SNHLY and CDR2 as FYNNEI. V was shortened by 3 bases and J by 0 bases, with 9 bases between the two germline ends. The CDR3 extends over 16 amino acids. The DNA for the CDR3 is TGTGCCAGCAGTGATGTGGGGCACTCTGGGGCCAACGTCCTGACTTTC. It codes for CASSDVGHSGANVLTF.

The chain uses TRBV7-2 and TRBJ2-7; perhaps TRBD1 as D (6 bases). The CDR3 consists of 15 residues. Germline V gene sequence: CDR1 SGHTA, CDR2 FQGNSA. Trimming removed 1 base from V and 1 base from J, with 11 bases in between. The DNA for the CDR3 is TGTGCCAGCAGCTTAGGGGGACACCAATCCTACGAGCAGTACTTC. Amino acids: CASSLGGHQSYEQYF.

This clone was seen a handful of times. The chain uses TRBV2 and TRBJ2-2; no firm D call. The CDR3 consists of 12 residues. Trimming pared 7 bases from V and 5 bases from J, leaving 8 bases between. Germline V gives CDR1 SNHLY, CDR2 FYNNEI. This CDR3 is CASIRLTGELFF. CDR3 coding DNA: TGTGCCAGCATCCGGTTAACCGGGGAGCTGTTTTTT.

This clone has only a few counts. The CDR3 bases are TGCGCCAGCAGCTCCTCGGTTATACCCGGGACGGGAGCTGAAGCTTTCTTT. This codes for CASSSSVIPGTGAEAFF. This chain connects TRBV5-1 to TRBJ1-1; D might be TRBD1 (5 bases). V was clipped by 3 bases and J by 6 bases, with 24 bases between them. Looked up from germline, CDR1 is SGHRS and CDR2 is YFSETQ. The CDR3 sequence is 17 residues long.

The chain links TRBV4-3 to TRBJ1-5; no clear D gene. Germline CDR1 reads LGHNA; CDR2 reads YSLEER. The CDR3 runs 15 residues. Trimming took 0 bases from V and 1 from J, leaving 7 bases between them. CDR3 DNA sequence: TGCGCCAGCAGCCAAGAAGTGGGCAGCAATCAGCCCCAGCATTTT. Its protein product is CASSQEVGSNQPQHF.

The chain couples TRBV27 to TRBJ2-7, with D possibly matching TRBD1 (6 bases). CDR1 is MNHEY and CDR2 is SMNVEV in the germline V gene (reference sequence). The CDR3 sequence is 18 residues long. V gave up 3 bases and J gave up 3 bases, with 24 bases separating them. CDR3 sequence reads: CASSFRQEVGLQIYEQYF. CDR3 DNA sequence: TGTGCCAGCAGTTTCCGACAGGAGGTTGGCCTCCAAATCTACGAGCAGTACTTC.

The chain employs TRBV25-1 and TRBJ2-2; 7 bases line up with TRBD1. V trimming: 1 base; J trimming: 6 bases; junction bases outside the gene matches: 5. The CDR3 spans 15 residues. CDR1 and CDR2 (germline): MGHDK, SYGVNS. CDR3 protein: CASSESRGLAGELFF. CDR3 nucleotides: TGTGCCAGCAGTGAATCAAGGGGGCTCGCCGGGGAGCTGTTTTTT.

J is TRBJ2-7 and V is TRBV28; D gene unclear. V was cut by 4 bases and J by 4 bases, with 5 bases left in between. Germline CDR1 reads MDHEN; CDR2 reads SYDVKM. The CDR3 totals 11 residues. The CDR3 sequence is CASSWAYEQYF. The CDR3 coding sequence is TGTGCCAGCAGTTGGGCATACGAGCAGTACTTC.